The sequence of this TCR beta chain was determined in a study of cytomegalovirus exposure and HLA in healthy donors. PCR used 60 Vbeta primers and 13 Jbeta primers. Clones were read by immunoSEQ multiplex PCR, and TCRdb kept only the in-frame ones, dropping some. The sample has fewer than 200,000 clones; around 75% are singletons. Germline CDR1 is SEHNR and CDR2 is FQNEAQ (reference sequence). The length of the CDR3 is 17 residues. This chain uses TRBV7-9 with TRBJ1-2, with 7 bases aligning to TRBD1. The source material was PBMCs. The receptor's source is a female donor in good health and CMV-seronegative. Here the CDR3 reads CSVPGAGQNQANYGYTF. The DNA for the CDR3 is TGTTCCGTCCCGGGCGCGGGACAGAATCAAGCTAACTATGGCTACACCTTC.